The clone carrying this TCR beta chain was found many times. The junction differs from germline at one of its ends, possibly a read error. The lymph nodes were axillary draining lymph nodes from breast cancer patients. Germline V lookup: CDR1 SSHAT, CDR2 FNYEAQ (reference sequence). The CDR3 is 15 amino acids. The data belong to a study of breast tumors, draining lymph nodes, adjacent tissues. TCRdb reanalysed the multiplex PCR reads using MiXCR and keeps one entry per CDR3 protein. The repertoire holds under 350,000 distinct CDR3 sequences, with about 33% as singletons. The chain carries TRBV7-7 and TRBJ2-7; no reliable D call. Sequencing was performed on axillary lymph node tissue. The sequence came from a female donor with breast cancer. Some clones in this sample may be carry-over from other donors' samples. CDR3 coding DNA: TGTGCTAGCAGCTCGACCCGAGCCTCCCCCTACGAGCAGTACTTC. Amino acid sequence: CASSSTRASPYEQYF.